These 15 T cell receptor beta chains originate from one sample sequenced in a study of breast tumors, draining lymph nodes, adjacent tissues. Each CDR3 protein is one row after TCRdb ran MiXCR on the multiplex PCR reads. The sample records over 200,000 distinct CDR3 sequences, approximately 29% being singletons. The lymph nodes were axillary draining lymph nodes from breast cancer patients. Sequencing was carried out using axillary lymph node tissue. The receptors originated from a female donor with breast cancer. Some clones in this sample may be carry-over from other donors' samples.

There are a few counts of this clonotype. The chain has TRBV28 and TRBJ2-1, with a possible D match to TRBD2 (6 bases). V was cut by 8 bases and J by 1 base, with 18 bases left in between. The CDR3 consists of 16 residues. The V gene's germline CDR1 is MDHEN and CDR2 SYDVKM. The CDR3 protein is CASLPLGGTSYNEQFF. The CDR3, as DNA: TGTGCCAGCCTCCCCCTCGGCGGGACTTCCTACAATGAGCAGTTCTTC. The full variable domain, in which reference TRBV28 and TRBJ2-1 provide the parts outside the CDR3, is DVKVTQSSRYLVKRTGEKVFLECVQDMDHENMFWYRQDPGLGLRLIYFSYDVKMKEKGDIPEGYSVSREKKERFSLILESASTNQTSMYLCASLPLGGTSYNEQFFGPGTRLTVL.

The chain carries TRBV7-2 and TRBJ1-6, with D maybe TRBD1 (6 bases). Germline loops: CDR1 SGHTA, CDR2 FQGNSA. V was trimmed by 7 bases and J by 8 bases, leaving 18 bases between them. The CDR3 has 15 amino acids. CDR3 amino acids: CASKGGGLPDSPLHF. In nucleotides, the CDR3 is TGTGCCAGCAAGGGGGGGGGGCTCCCTGATTCACCCCTCCACTTT.

Ten or more counts support this clonotype. The chain employs TRBV6-1 and TRBJ2-7; 11 nucleotides line up with TRBD2. V dropped 6 bases and J dropped 0; count of bases not matched to a gene: 4. The CDR3 totals 15 residues. In germline, CDR1 is MNHNS, CDR2 SASEGT. CDR3 region: CASRLGLADSYEQYF. The CDR3 region has the DNA TGTGCCAGCAGATTGGGACTAGCGGACTCCTACGAGCAGTACTTC.

This clonotype was observed a handful of times. A much larger clone differs by one base, so this may be a read error. V usage is TRBV3-1 and J usage is TRBJ2-1; 7 bases are shared with TRBD2. Germline CDR1 and CDR2: LGHDT and YNNKEL (reference sequence). CDR3 length equals 17 residues. CDR3 residues: CAGSQDWASGTYNEQFF. The CDR3 nucleotides are TGTGCCGGCAGCCAAGATTGGGCTAGCGGCACATACAATGAGCAGTTCTTC.

Remarks on this clonotype: A junction end diverges from the germline sequence, so it may reflect a read error. The chain carries TRBV7-8 and TRBJ1-2; the match to TRBD1 covers 9 bases. Germline CDR1 and CDR2: SGHVS and FQNEAQ. The CDR3 is made up of 15 amino acids. The CDR3 spells CASSGYRGQNYGYPF. DNA for the CDR3: TGTGCCAGCAGCGGATACAGGGGGCAGAACTATGGCTACCCCTTC.

This chain joins TRBV20-1 and TRBJ2-5; D call uncertain. CDR1 is DFQATT and CDR2 is SNEGSKA in the germline V gene (reference sequence). The ends were cut back, 4 bases at V and 2 bases at J, with 14 bases in the middle. The CDR3 is 14 residues long. The chain's CDR3 is CSAISSLTQETQYF. As DNA, the CDR3 is TGCAGTGCTATATCCTCTTTGACACAAGAGACCCAGTACTTC.

As to this clonotype: The CDR3 end shows no conserved phenylalanine or tryptophan, and so a read error is likely. The V call is TRBV7-6, the J call TRBJ2-5; TRBD2 agrees at 12 bases. The germline CDR1 and CDR2 sequences are SGHVS and FNYEAQ. With 4 bases clipped from V and 4 bases from J, the junction kept 1 base outside the gene matches. The CDR3 sequence is 14 residues long. CDR3 protein: CASSSGLAGETQYL. The CDR3 DNA is TGTGCCAGCAGCTCGGGACTAGCGGGAGAGACCCAGTACCTC.

Many counts were recorded for this clonotype. It may be a read error: a sequence one base away is much more abundant. As the CDR3 is not closed by the conserved phenylalanine or tryptophan, this likely results from a read error. The chain links TRBV9 to TRBJ2-5; tentative D call: TRBD2 (6 bases). The CDR3 sequence is 13 residues long. The V gene lost 3 bases and the J gene lost 4 bases, with 10 bases spanning the gap. Germline loops: CDR1 SGDLS, CDR2 YYNGEE. The CDR3 region has the DNA TGTGCCAGCAGCGAGAGACTAGGAGAGACCCAGTACTCC. This translates into CASSERLGETQYS.

This clonotype has only a few counts. The chain combines TRBV11-2 with TRBJ1-1, with D tentatively TRBD1 (6 bases). Germline V gene data show CDR1 as SGHAT and CDR2 as FQNNGV. There are 14 residues in the CDR3. The V end was cut by 3 bases, the J end by 0 bases, with 8 bases between. CDR3 loop: CASSLGAMNTEAFF. DNA of the CDR3: TGTGCCAGCAGCTTGGGGGCCATGAACACTGAAGCTTTCTTT.

The gene calls are TRBV25-1 and TRBJ2-5; tentative D call: TRBD2 (6 bases). The germline V gene has CDR1 MGHDK and CDR2 SYGVNS. CDR3 length: 16 residues. V was trimmed by 3 bases and J by 5 bases, leaving 19 bases between them. DNA of the CDR3: TGTGCCAGCAGTGAGGCCGGGACCCCCGGAGGGGAGACCCAGTACTTC. Protein sequence: CASSEAGTPGGETQYF. Complete variable domain (other parts from reference TRBV25-1 and TRBJ2-5): EADIYQTPRYLVIGTGKKITLECSQTMGHDKMYWYQQDPGMELHLIHYSYGVNSTEKGDLSSESTVSRIRTEHFPLTLESARPSHTSQYLCASSEAGTPGGETQYFGPGTRLLVL.

This clonotype has a count of ten or more. This chain uses TRBV6-5 with TRBJ1-2; D is unclear. Germline V CDR1 and CDR2: MNHEY, SVGAGI. The V and J ends lost 2 bases and 8 bases respectively, with 9 bases between them. CDR3 size: 12 residues. In nucleotides, the CDR3 is TGTGCCAGCAGTTACATGGGGTACGGCTACACCTTC. Translation gives CASSYMGYGYTF.

The chain combines TRBV29-1 with TRBJ1-4; D is possibly TRBD1 (5 bases). The V gene's germline CDR1 is SQVTM and CDR2 ANQGSEA. V lost 8 bases, J lost 7 bases, and 14 bases lay in between. This CDR3 spans 12 amino acids. In nucleotides, the CDR3 is TGCAGCAAAAGGGGCGCGGGTGAAAAACTGTTTTTT. It codes for CSKRGAGEKLFF.

This clonotype has ten or more counts. The V call is TRBV11-3, the J call TRBJ2-1; D gene uncertain. The CDR3 is 14 residues long. CDR1 is SGHNT and CDR2 is YENEEA in the germline V gene. Trimming pared 5 bases from V and 10 bases from J, leaving 18 bases between. The CDR3 sequence: CASSRSHPAGEQFF. The CDR3, as DNA: TGTGCCAGCAGCCGCTCCCACCCGGCCGGGGAGCAGTTCTTC.

V and J are TRBV20-1 and TRBJ1-2, with D perhaps matching TRBD1 (6 bases). Trimming stripped 4 bases from V and 2 bases from J, with 14 bases between. CDR1 and CDR2 (germline): DFQATT, SNEGSKA (reference sequence). The CDR3 length is 14 residues. In nucleotides, the CDR3 is TGCAGTGCTAAGCCCCATGGGGGCAACTATGGCTACACCTTC. It yields the protein CSAKPHGGNYGYTF.

This clonotype turned up a few times. Just one base apart from a much larger clone, this may be a read error. The chain has TRBV20-1 and TRBJ2-7, with D tentatively TRBD1 (5 bases). Germline CDR1 DFQATT, CDR2 SNEGSKA (reference sequence). This CDR3 comprises 12 residues. CDR3 in DNA: TGCAGTGTAGACAGAGGCTCCTACGAGCCGTACTTC. This sequence encodes CSVDRGSYEPYF.